This paragraph reports one T cell receptor beta chain. The data stem from a study of cytomegalovirus exposure and HLA in healthy donors. This PCR relied on a set of 60 Vbeta primers and 13 Jbeta primers. The repertoire was sequenced with immunoSEQ multiplex PCR; TCRdb's copy has only in-frame clones and lacks some. The sample holds more than 200,000 clones, approximately 83% seen once. Germline V gene data show CDR1 as ENHRY and CDR2 as SYGVKD. This CDR3 has 13 residues. Trimming stripped 4 bases from V and 1 base from J, with 7 bases between. This chain connects TRBV10-3 to TRBJ1-1; D is unresolved. The sequence was collected from a girl aged 5 to 17 in good health and CMV-seronegative. Material: PBMCs. The CDR3 protein is CAISAGGNTEAFF. The DNA for the CDR3 is TGTGCCATCAGTGCGGGAGGGAACACTGAAGCTTTCTTT.